Given below is one T cell receptor (beta chain) in context. In this sample, this clonotype turned up many times. What this receptor recognizes is not known. Base qualities are not provided; no much larger clone lies one nucleotide away. Healthy controls were blood bank volunteers in Maryland, USA. For the unsorted PBMC libraries, 2 million PBMCs were stored in RNAlater at -80 degrees C until RNA extraction and were used to generate the libraries. Peripheral blood was subjected to Ficoll-Hypaque density gradient centrifugation to isolate PBMCs, which were then cryopreserved in liquid nitrogen. cDNA was synthesized by template-switch 5'RACE using a primer carrying a 10-nucleotide random unique molecular identifier by which each TCR transcript was tagged. Each sequencing run produced over 160 million TCR-beta sequences covering 15-18 subjects. Total RNA was extracted with the RNeasy kit. The KAPA Real-time Library Amplification kit was used to amplify TCR-beta VDJ regions with primers targeting the TCR constant region and the 5'RACE anchor. A first PCR added sample indexes and Illumina adaptors, and a second PCR then raised library yield. After Ampure bead purification, the TCR product of roughly 650 bp was size-selected on a 2% E-gel SizeSelection system. Before pooling, libraries had their quality checked on a Bioanalyzer, their concentration measured with Qubit, and their quantity determined with the Kapa Library Quantification kit. Paired-end 2 x 150 bp sequencing of the libraries was performed on an Illumina HiSeq 2500. To increase sequence diversity, roughly 24-31% phiX was spiked into each library pool. As for the authors' bioinformatics: The quality-filtered reads were processed with the UMI-based MiGEC pipeline, whose error correction step removed more than 80% of the raw TCR sequences. VDJ genes were aligned to IMGT germline references, and each clonotype was defined by a unique CDR3 amino acid sequence together with V-J genes. Clonal expansion, Shannon diversity and CDR3 relatedness were evaluated with VDJtools (CalcPairwiseDistances, ClusterSamples), while phylogenetic trees were built in CLCbio workbench. Clones with at least 8 unique UMIs were defined as expanded, with this threshold being based on coefficient-of-variation modelling across technical triplicates. TCRdb itself trimmed the public reads at Q25 with fastp, ran MiXCR and retained productive beta chains. Each entry is one CDR3 protein sequence, shown with its most common DNA and genes. For this entry, the V and J calls and clone size follow TCRdb and not the study's own pipeline. The sample table contains fewer than 35,000 distinct CDR3 sequences; only one count was recorded for around 4.5% of them. The biggest ten clones account for around 23% of the sample.

From its cysteine to its phenylalanine, the CDR3 spans 15 amino acids. Just the 45-base CDR3 DNA is kept, in frame starting at base 1. According to the germline V gene, CDR1 reads SGHVS and CDR2 reads FQNEAQ. V was cut back by 1 base and J by 3 bases, leaving a gap of 13 bases between them. This sample stems from a study of neurological immune-mediated disorders (dated by TCRdb to about 2019). Context from the whole study: Using UMI-based sequencing, the study compared peripheral blood TCR-beta repertoires from patients with HTLV-I-associated myelopathy (HAM/TSP), patients with multiple sclerosis, and healthy controls. The cohort was made up of some 70 subjects, consisting of some 15 HAM/TSP patients, around 35 multiple sclerosis patients and 20 healthy controls. The approximately 100 TCR-beta libraries included longitudinal samples, technical triplicates and paired sorted CD4+ and CD8+ T-cell subsets alongside PBMC samples.

Here is what the overall study found, with its caveats: Expanded clones from different subjects shared no identical CDR3 amino acid sequences, which suggests that TCR-beta repertoires were private in all groups. TCR clonal expansion was highest in HAM/TSP patients and lowest in MS patients, with MS patients falling below even healthy controls.

What was sequenced was PBMCs. This sequence uses TRBV7-8 and TRBJ2-7; tentative D gene TRBD1, with 5 bases matching. The origin of this receptor is a man aged 18 to 29 in good health. The sequence in DNA is TGTGCCAGCAGCTTAGAGGCAGGGCCCTACTACGAGCAGTACTTC. Its protein is CASSLEAGPYYEQYF.